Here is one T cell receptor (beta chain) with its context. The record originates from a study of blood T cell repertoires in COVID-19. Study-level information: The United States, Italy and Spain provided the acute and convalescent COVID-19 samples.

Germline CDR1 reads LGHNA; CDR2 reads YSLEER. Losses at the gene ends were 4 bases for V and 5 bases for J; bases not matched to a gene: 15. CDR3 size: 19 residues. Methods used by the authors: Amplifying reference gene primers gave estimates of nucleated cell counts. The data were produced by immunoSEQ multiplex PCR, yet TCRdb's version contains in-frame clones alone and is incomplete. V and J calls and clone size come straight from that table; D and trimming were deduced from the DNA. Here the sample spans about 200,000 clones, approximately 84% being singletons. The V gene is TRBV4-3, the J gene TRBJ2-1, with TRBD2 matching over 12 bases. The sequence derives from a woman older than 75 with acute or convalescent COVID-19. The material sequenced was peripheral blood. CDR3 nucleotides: TGCGCCAGCAGCCCTCGCCCCCCGACTAGCGGGAGCATCAACAATGAGCAGTTCTTC. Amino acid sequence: CASSPRPPTSGSINNEQFF.